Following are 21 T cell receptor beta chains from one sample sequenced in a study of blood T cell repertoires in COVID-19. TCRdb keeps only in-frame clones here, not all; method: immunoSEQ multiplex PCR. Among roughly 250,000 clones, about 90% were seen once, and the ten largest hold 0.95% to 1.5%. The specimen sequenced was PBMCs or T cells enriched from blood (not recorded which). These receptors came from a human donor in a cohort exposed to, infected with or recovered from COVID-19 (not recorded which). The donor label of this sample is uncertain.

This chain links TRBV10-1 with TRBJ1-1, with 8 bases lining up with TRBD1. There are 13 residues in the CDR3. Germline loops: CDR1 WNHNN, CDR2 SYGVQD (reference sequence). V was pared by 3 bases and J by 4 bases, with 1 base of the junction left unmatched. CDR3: CASSEQGGTEAFF. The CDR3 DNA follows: TGCGCCAGCAGTGAACAGGGGGGCACTGAAGCTTTCTTT.

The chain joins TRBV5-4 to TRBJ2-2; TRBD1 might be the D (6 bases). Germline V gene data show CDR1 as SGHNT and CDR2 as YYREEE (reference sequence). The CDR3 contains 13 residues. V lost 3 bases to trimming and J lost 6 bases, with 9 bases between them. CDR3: CASSSWGPGELFF. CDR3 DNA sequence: TGTGCCAGCAGCTCTTGGGGGCCCGGGGAGCTGTTTTTT.

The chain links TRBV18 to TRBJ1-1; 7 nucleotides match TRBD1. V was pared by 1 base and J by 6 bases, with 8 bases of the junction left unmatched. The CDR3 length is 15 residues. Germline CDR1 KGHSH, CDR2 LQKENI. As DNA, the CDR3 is TGTGCCAGCTCACCACTCCCTGGGACAGAAGCTGAAGCTTTCTTT. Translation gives CASSPLPGTEAEAFF.

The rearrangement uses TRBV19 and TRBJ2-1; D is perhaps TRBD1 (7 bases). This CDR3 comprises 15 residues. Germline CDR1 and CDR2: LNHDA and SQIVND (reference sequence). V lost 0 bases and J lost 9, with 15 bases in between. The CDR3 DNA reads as TGTGCCAGTAGTATAGAGGAGGGGGCTCACGGTGAGCAGTTCTTC. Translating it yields CASSIEEGAHGEQFF.

The CDR3 here is CASSPLAGGHNEQFF. In DNA, the CDR3 is TGTGCCAGCAGCCCCCTAGCGGGGGGTCATAATGAGCAGTTCTTC. This chain connects TRBV9 to TRBJ2-1, with 11 bases aligning to TRBD2. The CDR3 spans 15 residues. Trimming at V came to 4 bases and at J to 7 bases, leaving 7 bases not matched to a gene. The germline V gene encodes CDR1 SGDLS and CDR2 YYNGEE.

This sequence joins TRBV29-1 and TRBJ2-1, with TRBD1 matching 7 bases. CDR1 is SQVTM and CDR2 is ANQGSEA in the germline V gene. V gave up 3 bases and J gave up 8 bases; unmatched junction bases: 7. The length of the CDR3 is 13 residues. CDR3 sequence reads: CSVEGPTGDEQFF. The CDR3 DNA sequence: TGCAGCGTTGAGGGTCCTACAGGGGATGAGCAGTTCTTC.

The CDR3 DNA follows: TGCGCCAGCAGCTTGGCGGGACAGGGAAGAAACACCATATATTTT. Protein: CASSLAGQGRNTIYF. The chain links TRBV5-1 to TRBJ1-3; 9 bases agree with TRBD1. Germline trimming cut 0 bases from V and 5 bases from J; bases unmatched to any gene: 3. This CDR3 is built from 15 residues. The germline CDR1 and CDR2 sequences are SGHRS and YFSETQ.

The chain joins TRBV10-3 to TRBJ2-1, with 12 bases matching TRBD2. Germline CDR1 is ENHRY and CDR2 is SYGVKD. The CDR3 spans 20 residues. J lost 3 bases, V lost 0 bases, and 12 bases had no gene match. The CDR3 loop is CAISESTLAGGLTYYNEQFF. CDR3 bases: TGTGCCATCAGTGAGTCGACGCTAGCGGGGGGGCTTACCTACTACAATGAGCAGTTCTTC.

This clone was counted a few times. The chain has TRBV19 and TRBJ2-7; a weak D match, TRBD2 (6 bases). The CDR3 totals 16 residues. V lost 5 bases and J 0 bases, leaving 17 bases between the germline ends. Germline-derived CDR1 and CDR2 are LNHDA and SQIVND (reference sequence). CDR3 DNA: TGTGCCAGTAGTTGGGGGGACCAACCGAGCTCCTACGAGCAGTACTTC. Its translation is CASSWGDQPSSYEQYF.

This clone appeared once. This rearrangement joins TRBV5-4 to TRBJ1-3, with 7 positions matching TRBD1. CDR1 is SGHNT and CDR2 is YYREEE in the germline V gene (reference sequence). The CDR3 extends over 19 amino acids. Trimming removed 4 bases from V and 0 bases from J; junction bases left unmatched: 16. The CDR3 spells CASSKDRAVFPDSGNTIYF. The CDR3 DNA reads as TGTGCCAGCAGCAAAGACAGGGCCGTATTCCCTGACTCTGGAAACACCATATATTTT. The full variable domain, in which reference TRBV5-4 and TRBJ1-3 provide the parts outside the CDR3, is ETGVTQSPTHLIKTRGQQVTLRCSSQSGHNTVSWYQQALGQGPQFIFQYYREEENGRGNFPPRFSGLQFPNYSSELNVNALELDDSALYLCASSKDRAVFPDSGNTIYFGEGSWLTVV.

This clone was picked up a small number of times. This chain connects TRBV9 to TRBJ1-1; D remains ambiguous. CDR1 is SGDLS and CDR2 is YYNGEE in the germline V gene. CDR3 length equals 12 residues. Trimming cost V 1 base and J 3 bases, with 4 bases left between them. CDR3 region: CASSVSDTEAFF. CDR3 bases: TGTGCCAGCAGCGTATCGGACACTGAAGCTTTCTTT.

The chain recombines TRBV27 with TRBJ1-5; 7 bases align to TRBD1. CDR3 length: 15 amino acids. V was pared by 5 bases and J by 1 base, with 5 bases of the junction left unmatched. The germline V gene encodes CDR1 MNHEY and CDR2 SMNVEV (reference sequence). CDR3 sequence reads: CASSPYRGSNQPQHF. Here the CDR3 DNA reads TGTGCCAGCAGTCCGTACAGGGGAAGCAATCAGCCCCAGCATTTT.

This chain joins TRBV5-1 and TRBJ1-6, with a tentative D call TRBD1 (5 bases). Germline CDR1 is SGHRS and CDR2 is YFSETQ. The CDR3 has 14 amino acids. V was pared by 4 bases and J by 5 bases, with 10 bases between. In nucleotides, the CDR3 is TGCGCCAGCAGCCAGGGTTGGGATAATTCACCCCTCCACTTT. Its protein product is CASSQGWDNSPLHF.

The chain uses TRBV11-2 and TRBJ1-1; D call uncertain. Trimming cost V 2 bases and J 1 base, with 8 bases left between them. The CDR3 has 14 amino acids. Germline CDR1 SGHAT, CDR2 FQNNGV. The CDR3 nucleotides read TGTGCCAGCAGCTTATGGCGAGGGAACACTGAAGCTTTCTTT. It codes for CASSLWRGNTEAFF.

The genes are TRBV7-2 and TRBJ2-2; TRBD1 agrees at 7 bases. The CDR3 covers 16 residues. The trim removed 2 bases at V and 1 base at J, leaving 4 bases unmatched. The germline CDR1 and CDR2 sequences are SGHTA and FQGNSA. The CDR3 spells CASSLRGQENTGELFF. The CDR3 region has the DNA TGTGCCAGCAGCTTACGAGGACAGGAGAACACCGGGGAGCTGTTTTTT.

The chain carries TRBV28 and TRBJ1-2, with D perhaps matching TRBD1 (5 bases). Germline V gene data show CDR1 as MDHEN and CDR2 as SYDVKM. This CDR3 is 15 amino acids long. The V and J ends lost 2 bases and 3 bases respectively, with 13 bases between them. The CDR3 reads CASSLGGVGDYGYTF. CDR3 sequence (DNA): TGTGCCAGCAGTTTAGGGGGGGTCGGCGACTATGGCTACACCTTC.

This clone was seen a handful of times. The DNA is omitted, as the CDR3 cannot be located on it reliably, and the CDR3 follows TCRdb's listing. This CDR3 reads CARWGQGAFAQYF. V and J are TRBV12-2 and TRBJ2-5; the table assigns TRBD1, which was not confirmed against the DNA. TRBV12-2 is given as a pseudogene. The CDR3 spans 13 residues, counting both ends.

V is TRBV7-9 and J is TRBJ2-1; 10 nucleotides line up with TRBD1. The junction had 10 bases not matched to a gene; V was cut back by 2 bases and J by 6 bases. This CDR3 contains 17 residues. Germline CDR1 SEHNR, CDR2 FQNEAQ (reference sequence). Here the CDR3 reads CASSLRFGTGDSNEQFF. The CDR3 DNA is TGTGCCAGCAGCTTACGATTCGGGACAGGGGATAGCAATGAGCAGTTCTTC.

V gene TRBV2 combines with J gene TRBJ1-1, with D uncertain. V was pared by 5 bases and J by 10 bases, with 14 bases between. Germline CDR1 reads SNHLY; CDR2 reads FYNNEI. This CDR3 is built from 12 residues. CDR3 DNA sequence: TGTGCCAGCAGTTTACCTTTACGGGGAGCTTTCTTT. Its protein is CASSLPLRGAFF.

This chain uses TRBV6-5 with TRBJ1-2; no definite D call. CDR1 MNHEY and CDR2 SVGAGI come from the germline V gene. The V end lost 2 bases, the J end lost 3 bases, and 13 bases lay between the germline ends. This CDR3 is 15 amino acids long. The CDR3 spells CASSYHDRRDYGYTF. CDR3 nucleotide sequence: TGTGCCAGCAGTTACCACGACCGGCGGGACTATGGCTACACCTTC.

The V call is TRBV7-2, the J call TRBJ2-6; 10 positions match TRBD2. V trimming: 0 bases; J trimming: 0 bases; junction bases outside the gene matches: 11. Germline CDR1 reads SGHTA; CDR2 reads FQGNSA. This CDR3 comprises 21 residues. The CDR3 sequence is CASSLASGGLPSRSGANVLTF. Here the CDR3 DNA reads TGTGCCAGCAGCTTAGCTAGCGGGGGGCTCCCTAGCCGCTCTGGGGCCAACGTCCTGACTTTC.